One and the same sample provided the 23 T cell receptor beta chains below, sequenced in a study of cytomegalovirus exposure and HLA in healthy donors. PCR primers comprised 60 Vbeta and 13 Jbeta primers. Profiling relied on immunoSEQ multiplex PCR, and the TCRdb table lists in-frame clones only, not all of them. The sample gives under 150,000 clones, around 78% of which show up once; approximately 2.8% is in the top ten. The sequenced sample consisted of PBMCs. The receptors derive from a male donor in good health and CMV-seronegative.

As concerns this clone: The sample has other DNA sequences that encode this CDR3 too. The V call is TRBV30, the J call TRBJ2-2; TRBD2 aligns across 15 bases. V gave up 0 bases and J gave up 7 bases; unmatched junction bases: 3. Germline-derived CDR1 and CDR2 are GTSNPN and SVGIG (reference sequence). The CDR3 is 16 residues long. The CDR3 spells CAWSVWTSGRDGELFF. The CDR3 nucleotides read TGTGCCTGGAGTGTGTGGACTAGCGGGAGGGACGGGGAGCTGTTTTTT.

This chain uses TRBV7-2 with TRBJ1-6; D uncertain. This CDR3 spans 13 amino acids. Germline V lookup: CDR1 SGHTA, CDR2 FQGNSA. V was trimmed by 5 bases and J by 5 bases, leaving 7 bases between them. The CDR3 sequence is CASSPGDNSPLHF. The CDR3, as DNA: TGTGCCAGCAGCCCCGGGGATAATTCACCCCTCCACTTT.

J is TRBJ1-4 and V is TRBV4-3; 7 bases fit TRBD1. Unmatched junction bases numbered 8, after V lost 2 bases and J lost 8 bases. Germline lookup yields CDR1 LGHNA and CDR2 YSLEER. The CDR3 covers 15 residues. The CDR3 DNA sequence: TGCGCCAGCAGCCAACCCGACAGGGACAACGAAAAACTGTTTTTT. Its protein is CASSQPDRDNEKLFF.

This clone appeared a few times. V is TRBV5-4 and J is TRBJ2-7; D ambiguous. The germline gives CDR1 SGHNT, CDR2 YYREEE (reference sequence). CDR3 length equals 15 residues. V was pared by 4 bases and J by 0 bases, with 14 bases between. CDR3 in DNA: TGTGCCAGCAGCCGCAGTACCGCCCCCTCCTACGAGCAGTACTTC. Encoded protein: CASSRSTAPSYEQYF.

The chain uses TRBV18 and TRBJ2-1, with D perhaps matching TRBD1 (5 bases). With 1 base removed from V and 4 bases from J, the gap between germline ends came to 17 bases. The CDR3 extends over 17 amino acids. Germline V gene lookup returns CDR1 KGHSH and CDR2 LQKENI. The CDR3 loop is CASSPQQGQGSYNEQFF. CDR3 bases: TGTGCCAGCTCACCACAGCAAGGTCAGGGTTCGTACAATGAGCAGTTCTTC.

CDR3 DNA sequence: TGTGCCAGCAGCGTAGATCCCATAGGACTAGCGTCAGATACGCAGTATTTT. It yields the protein CASSVDPIGLASDTQYF. The chain employs TRBV9 and TRBJ2-3; 9 bases align to TRBD2. Per germline, CDR1 SGDLS and CDR2 YYNGEE. This CDR3 is built from 17 residues. With 0 bases clipped from V and 4 bases from J, the junction kept 9 bases outside the gene matches.

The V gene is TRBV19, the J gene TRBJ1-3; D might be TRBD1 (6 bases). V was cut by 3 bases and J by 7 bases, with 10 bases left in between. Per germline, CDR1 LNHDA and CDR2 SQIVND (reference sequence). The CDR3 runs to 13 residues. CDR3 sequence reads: CASSMAGVNTIYF. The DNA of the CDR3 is TGTGCCAGTAGTATGGCAGGGGTTAACACCATATATTTT.

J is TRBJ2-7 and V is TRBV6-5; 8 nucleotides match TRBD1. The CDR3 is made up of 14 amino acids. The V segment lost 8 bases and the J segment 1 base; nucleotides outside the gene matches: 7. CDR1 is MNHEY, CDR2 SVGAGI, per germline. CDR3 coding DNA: TGTGCCAGCGCACGGACAGGGTCATCCTACGAGCAGTACTTC. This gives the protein CASARTGSSYEQYF.

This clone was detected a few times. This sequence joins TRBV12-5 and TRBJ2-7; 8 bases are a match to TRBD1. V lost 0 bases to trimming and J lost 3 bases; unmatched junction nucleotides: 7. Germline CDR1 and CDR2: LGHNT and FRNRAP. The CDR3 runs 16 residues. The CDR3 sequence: CASGLVVTGGIYEQYF. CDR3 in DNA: TGTGCTAGTGGTTTGGTCGTTACAGGGGGAATCTACGAGCAGTACTTC. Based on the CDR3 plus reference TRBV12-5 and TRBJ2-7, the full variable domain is DARVTQTPRHKVTEMGQEVTMRCQPILGHNTVFWYRQTMMQGLELLAYFRNRAPLDDSGMPKDRFSAEMPDATLATLKIQPSEPRDSAVYFCASGLVVTGGIYEQYFGPGTRLTVT.

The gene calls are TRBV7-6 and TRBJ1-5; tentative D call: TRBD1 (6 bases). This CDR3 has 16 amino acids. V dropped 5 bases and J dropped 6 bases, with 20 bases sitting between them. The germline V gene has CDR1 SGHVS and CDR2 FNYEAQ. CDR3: CASSGSGGGGGQPQHF. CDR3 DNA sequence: TGTGCCAGCAGCGGGTCCGGAGGCGGGGGCGGTCAGCCCCAGCATTTT.

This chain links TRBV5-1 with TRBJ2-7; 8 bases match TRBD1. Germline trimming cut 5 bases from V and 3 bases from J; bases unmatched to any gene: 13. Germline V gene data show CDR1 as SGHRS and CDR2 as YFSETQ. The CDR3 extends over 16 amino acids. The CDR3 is CASRALSDRGFYEQYF. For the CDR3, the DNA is TGCGCCAGCAGGGCTCTTAGTGACAGGGGTTTCTACGAGCAGTACTTC.

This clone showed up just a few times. CDR3 DNA: TGTGCCAGCAGTTTATCGATCGGGGATCCGGCTCAGCCCCAGCATTTT. It encodes CASSLSIGDPAQPQHF. The chain combines TRBV27 with TRBJ1-5; D unresolved. This CDR3 has 16 amino acids. V was cut by 0 bases and J by 6 bases, with 15 bases left in between. Germline CDR1 MNHEY, CDR2 SMNVEV (reference sequence).

CDR3 bases: TGTGCCAGCAGTCCGCGGACAGGGTTCCACGAGCAGTACTTC. Amino acids: CASSPRTGFHEQYF. J is TRBJ2-7 and V is TRBV6-5; 8 nucleotides align to TRBD1. Germline assignment: CDR1 MNHEY and CDR2 SVGAGI. J gave up 5 bases and V 5 bases, and 8 bases lay outside the gene matches. The CDR3 has 14 residues.

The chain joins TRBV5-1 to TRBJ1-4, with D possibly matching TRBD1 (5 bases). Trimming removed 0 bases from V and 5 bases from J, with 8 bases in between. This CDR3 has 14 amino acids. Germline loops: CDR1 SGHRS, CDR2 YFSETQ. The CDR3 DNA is TGCGCCAGCAGCTTGGCGGGACTGAATGAAAAACTGTTTTTT. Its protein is CASSLAGLNEKLFF.

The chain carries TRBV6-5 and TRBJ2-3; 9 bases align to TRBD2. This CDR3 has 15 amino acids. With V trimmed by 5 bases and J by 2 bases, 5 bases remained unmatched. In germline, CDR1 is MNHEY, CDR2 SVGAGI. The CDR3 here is CASSPRLAATDTQYF. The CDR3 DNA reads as TGTGCCAGCAGTCCCCGACTAGCGGCCACAGATACGCAGTATTTT.

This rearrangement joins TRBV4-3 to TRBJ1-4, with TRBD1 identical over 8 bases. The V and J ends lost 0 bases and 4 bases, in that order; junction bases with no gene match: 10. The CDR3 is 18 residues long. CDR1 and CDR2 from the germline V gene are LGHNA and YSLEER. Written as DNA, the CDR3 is TGCGCCAGCAGCCAAGAATCGGGACAGGCGGCCTTTAATGAAAAACTGTTTTTT. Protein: CASSQESGQAAFNEKLFF.

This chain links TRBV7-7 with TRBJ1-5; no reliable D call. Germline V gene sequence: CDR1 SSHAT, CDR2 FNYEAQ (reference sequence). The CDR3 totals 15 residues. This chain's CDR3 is CAFVPADNSNQPQHF. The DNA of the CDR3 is TGTGCTTTCGTACCGGCAGACAATAGCAATCAGCCCCAGCATTTT. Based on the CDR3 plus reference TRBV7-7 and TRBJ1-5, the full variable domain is GAGVSQSPRYKVTKRGQDVTLRCDPISSHATLYWYQQALGQGPEFLTYFNYEAQPDKSGLPSDRFSAERPEGSISTLTIQRTEQRDSAMYRCAFVPADNSNQPQHFGDGTRLSIL.

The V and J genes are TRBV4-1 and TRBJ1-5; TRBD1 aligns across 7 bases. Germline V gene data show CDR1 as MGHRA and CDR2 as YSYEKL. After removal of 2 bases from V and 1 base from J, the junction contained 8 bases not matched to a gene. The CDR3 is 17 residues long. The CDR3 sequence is CASSQPPGTESNQPQHF. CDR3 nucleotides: TGCGCCAGCAGCCAACCTCCCGGGACAGAGAGCAATCAGCCCCAGCATTTT.

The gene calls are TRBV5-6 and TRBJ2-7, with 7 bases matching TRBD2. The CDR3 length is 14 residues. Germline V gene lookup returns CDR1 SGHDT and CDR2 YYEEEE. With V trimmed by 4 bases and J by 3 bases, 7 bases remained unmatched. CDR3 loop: CASSPLGLDYEQYF. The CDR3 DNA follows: TGTGCCAGCAGCCCGTTAGGACTAGACTACGAGCAGTACTTC.

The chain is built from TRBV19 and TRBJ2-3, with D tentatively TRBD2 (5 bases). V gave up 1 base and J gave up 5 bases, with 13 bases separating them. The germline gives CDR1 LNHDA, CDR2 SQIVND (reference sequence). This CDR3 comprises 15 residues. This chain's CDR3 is CASSIGPVAGDTQYF. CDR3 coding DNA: TGTGCCAGTAGTATAGGGCCCGTGGCGGGAGATACGCAGTATTTT.

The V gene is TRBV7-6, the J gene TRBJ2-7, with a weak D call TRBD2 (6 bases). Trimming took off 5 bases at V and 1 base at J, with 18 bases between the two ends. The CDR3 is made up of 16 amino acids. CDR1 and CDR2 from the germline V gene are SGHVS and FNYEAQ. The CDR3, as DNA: TGTGCCAGCAGCCGCCCGAAGGATGGGGGGTCCTACGAGCAGTACTTC. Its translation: CASSRPKDGGSYEQYF.

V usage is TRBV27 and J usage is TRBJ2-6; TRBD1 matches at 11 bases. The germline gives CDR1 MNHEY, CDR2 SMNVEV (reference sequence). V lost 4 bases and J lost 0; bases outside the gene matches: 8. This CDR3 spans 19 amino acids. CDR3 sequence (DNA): TGTGCCAGCAGTTCCCGGACAGGGGGCGCGGTCTCTGGGGCCAACGTCCTGACTTTC. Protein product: CASSSRTGGAVSGANVLTF.

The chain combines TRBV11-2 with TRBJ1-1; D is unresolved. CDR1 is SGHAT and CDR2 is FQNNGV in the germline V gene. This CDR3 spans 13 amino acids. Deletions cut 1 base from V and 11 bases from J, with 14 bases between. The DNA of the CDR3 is TGTGCCAGCAGCTTAGGGACGGCGGGTGAGGCTTTCTTT. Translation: CASSLGTAGEAFF. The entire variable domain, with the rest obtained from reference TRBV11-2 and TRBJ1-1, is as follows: EAGVAQSPRYKIIEKRQSVAFWCNPISGHATLYWYQQILGQGPKLLIQFQNNGVVDDSQLPKDRFSAERLKGVDSTLKIQPAKLEDSAVYLCASSLGTAGEAFFGQGTRLTVV.